The rows below give T cell receptor beta chains drawn from one sample of a study of cytomegalovirus exposure and HLA in healthy donors. Produced via immunoSEQ multiplex PCR; TCRdb's table is partial and in-frame only. The sample carries some 110,000 clones, approximately 83% recorded once. Sequenced input: PBMCs. Every receptor here comes from a young man in good health and CMV-seronegative. The CDR3 runs from the conserved cysteine through the conserved F or W. A D gene is named only where the DNA matches it firmly. Clone size is not always given. Where it is, it says once, few, many or a class for expanded clones.

.	TRBV19	TRBD2	TRBJ2-1	TGTGCCAGTAGTAAGACTAGCACCCCGTCCGATGAGCAGTTCTTC	CASSKTSTPSDEQFF
.	TRBV5-4	.	TRBJ2-3	TGTGCCAGCAGCCAGCGGGTAGCCCATAGAACAGATACGCAGTATTTT	CASSQRVAHRTDTQYF
.	TRBV2	.	TRBJ2-1	TGTGCCAGCAGTAGTCGGGGAGGTAGCGGTGAGCAGTTCTTC	CASSSRGGSGEQFF
few	TRBV4-3	.	TRBJ1-1	TGCGCCAGCAGCCAATCTAGGTACGGAGGCACTGAAGCTTTCTTT	CASSQSRYGGTEAFF
.	TRBV5-8	.	TRBJ1-5	TGTGCCAGCAGCTTGAGTGGAGGTGGCAATCAGCCCCAGCATTTT	CASSLSGGGNQPQHF
.	TRBV19	.	TRBJ1-1	TGTGCCAGTAGTGCATTTACGGGCACTGAAGCTTTCTTT	CASSAFTGTEAFF
.	TRBV12-5	TRBD2	TRBJ2-2	TGTGCTAGTGGTTTGGGAAAAGGACTAGCGGGAGTCTCTCCCGGGGAGCTGTTTTTT	CASGLGKGLAGVSPGELFF
.	TRBV7-9	TRBD2	TRBJ2-2	TGTGCCAGCAGCACCGGACTAGCCGGGGAGCTGTTTTTT	CASSTGLAGELFF
few	TRBV6-4	TRBD1	TRBJ2-1	TGTGCCAGCAGTACGACAGGGTCCGACTCCAATGAGCAGTTCTTC	CASSTTGSDSNEQFF
.	TRBV6-5	.	TRBJ1-5	TGTGCCAGCAGTTACTCGAGGGATCAGCCCCAGCATTTT	CASSYSRDQPQHF
few	TRBV10-3	.	TRBJ1-5	TGTGCCATCAGTGAGACAGGGTCTGGCAATCAGCCCCAGCATTTT	CAISETGSGNQPQHF
.	TRBV7-9	TRBD2	TRBJ2-1	TGTGCCAGCAGCCTCAAGCGGGAGGTCTCCTACAATGAGCAGTTCTTC	CASSLKREVSYNEQFF
.	TRBV19	TRBD2	TRBJ2-7	TGTGCCAGCCGTAGCGGGAGTTCCTACGAGCAGTACTTC	CASRSGSSYEQYF
.	TRBV4-1	.	TRBJ2-6	TGCGCCAGCAGCCAAGATCAGGGAACTGGGGCCAACGTCCTGACTTTC	CASSQDQGTGANVLTF
.	TRBV15	TRBD1	TRBJ1-1	TGTGCCACCAGCAGTCTACAGGGGGCTGAAGCTTTCTTT	CATSSLQGAEAFF
.	TRBV6-5	.	TRBJ2-6	TGTGCCAGCAGTTACCTGACAGTCTCTGGGGCCAACGTCCTGACTTTC	CASSYLTVSGANVLTF
.	TRBV28	TRBD1	TRBJ1-1	TGTGCCAGCAGTTTATGGGGGACAGGGCCTTCGGATGAAGCTTTCTTT	CASSLWGTGPSDEAFF
.	TRBV4-1	.	TRBJ2-1	TGCGCCAGCAGCCTTATCGATAGCTCCTACAATGAGCAGTTCTTC	CASSLIDSSYNEQFF
.	TRBV6-4	TRBD2	TRBJ2-1	TGTGCCAGCAGTGACTCAGGACTAGCGGGTAATGAGCAGTTCTTC	CASSDSGLAGNEQFF
.	TRBV9	.	TRBJ1-2	TGTGCCAGCAGGGGCCCGTATGGCTACACCTTC	CASRGPYGYTF
.	TRBV27	TRBD2	TRBJ2-5	TGTGCCAGCAGCCCCTTGGGGCGGGGGGGGTACCAAGAGACCCAGTACTTC	CASSPLGRGGYQETQYF
.	TRBV15	.	TRBJ2-2	TGTGCCACCAGCAGTCCCCTTGTAGAGGGCCGGATCGGGGAGCTGTTTTTT	CATSSPLVEGRIGELFF
.	TRBV6-5	.	TRBJ1-2	TGTGCCAGCAGCCGGGGACACCGGGCCTGGGGCTACACCTTC	CASSRGHRAWGYTF
.	TRBV2	TRBD2	TRBJ2-3	TGTGCCAGCAGCTACGTAGCGGGGACTAGCACAGATACGCAGTATTTT	CASSYVAGTSTDTQYF
.	TRBV5-1	TRBD2	TRBJ2-1	TGCGCCAGCAGCCCCGGACTAGCGGGAGGGCCGGGCAATGAGCAGTTCTTC	CASSPGLAGGPGNEQFF
.	TRBV5-4	TRBD2	TRBJ2-1	TGTGCCAGCAGCTTGGGACTAGCGGGGATTTTGGGTGAGCAGTTCTTC	CASSLGLAGILGEQFF
.	TRBV11-2	.	TRBJ2-5	TGTGCCAGCAGCCAAATGACAGATCAAGAGACCCAGTACTTC	CASSQMTDQETQYF
.	TRBV19	.	TRBJ2-3	TGTGCCAGTACCGCGGAACGGGGGACAGATACGCAGTATTTT	CASTAERGTDTQYF
.	TRBV5-4	TRBD2	TRBJ2-3	TGTGCCAGCAGCTCCCTAGCGGGAGGGTTAGATACGCAGTATTTT	CASSSLAGGLDTQYF
.	TRBV7-8	.	TRBJ1-1	TGTGCCAGCAGCTCCATGGGGGCAGGGGACACTGAAGCTTTCTTT	CASSSMGAGDTEAFF
.	TRBV7-3	.	TRBJ2-1	TGTGCCAGCAGCCCCCCTTCGGGAGATTCCTACAATGAGCAGTTCTTC	CASSPPSGDSYNEQFF
.	TRBV27	.	TRBJ2-7	TGTGCCAGCAGTTTAATGGACAGTACCTACGAGCAGTACTTC	CASSLMDSTYEQYF
few	TRBV28	.	TRBJ1-1	TGTGCCAGCAGTGACATTACTGGGAACACTGAAGCTTTCTTT	CASSDITGNTEAFF
.	TRBV29-1	TRBD1	TRBJ2-2	TGCAGCGTTGGAGGGGGCAATAGGGGGGAGCTGTTTTTT	CSVGGGNRGELFF
.	TRBV6-4	.	TRBJ2-2	TGTGCCAGCAGTGACTCGTCTAGTGGGAGCAGCACCGGGGAGCTGTTTTTT	CASSDSSSGSSTGELFF
.	TRBV5-6	TRBD1	TRBJ2-7	TGTGCCAGCAGCTTGGCCGGACAGGCTATCTCCTACGAGCAGTACTTC	CASSLAGQAISYEQYF
.	TRBV19	.	TRBJ1-1	TGTGCCAGTAGTATGGCAGGGTTTAACACTGAAGCTTTCTTT	CASSMAGFNTEAFF
.	TRBV10-3	TRBD1	TRBJ1-1	TGTGCCAGCAGCACGGGGACAGAGAGCACTGAAGCTTTCTTT	CASSTGTESTEAFF
few	TRBV27	.	TRBJ1-1	TGTGCCAGCAGTTTGACGAGAGGCACTGAAGCTTTCTTT	CASSLTRGTEAFF
.	TRBV5-5	.	TRBJ1-1	TGTGCCAGCAGCTCGTGGCGGGGGTCCATCACTGAAGCTTTCTTT	CASSSWRGSITEAFF
.	TRBV7-9	TRBD1	TRBJ1-4	TGTTCCAGCAGCTCTCAGGGGGCGGGCGAAAAACTGTTTTTT	CSSSSQGAGEKLFF
few	TRBV4-3	TRBD2	TRBJ2-7	TGCGCCAGCAGCCATTCTAGCGGGAGTGGTTACGAGCAGTACTTC	CASSHSSGSGYEQYF
.	TRBV15	.	TRBJ2-3	TGTGCCACCAGCAGAGATAGAGGTCCCACAGATACGCAGTATTTT	CATSRDRGPTDTQYF
.	TRBV11-2	TRBD1	TRBJ1-2	TGTGCCAGCAGTCCCGTGGGGACAGGGTATGGCTACACCTTC	CASSPVGTGYGYTF
.	TRBV2	TRBD2	TRBJ2-2	TGTGCCAGACTAGCGGAGAACACCGGGGAGCTGTTTTTT	CARLAENTGELFF
.	TRBV4-3	.	TRBJ2-2	TGCGCCAGCAGCCAAGATAGGGGTAAAACCGGGGAGCTGTTTTTT	CASSQDRGKTGELFF
large	TRBV29-1	.	TRBJ2-2	TGCAGCGTCGCTTGGACAGCGAACACCGGGGAGCTGTTTTTT	CSVAWTANTGELFF
.	TRBV7-8	.	TRBJ2-7	TGTGCCAGCACCGCGCGGAGTAAACCCTACGAGCAGTACTTC	CASTARSKPYEQYF